This T cell receptor beta chain appears in the sequencing data of a study of blood T cell repertoires in COVID-19. The wider study: PBMCs, B-cell-depleted T cells, or T cells provided the cDNA or gDNA that made up the material.

TCRdb keeps only in-frame clones here, not all; method: immunoSEQ multiplex PCR. Of some 30,000 clones listed, 83% were seen once; the top ten hold roughly 23%. The sample comprised peripheral blood. The receptor's source is a man between 65 and 79 years old with active COVID-19.

The DNA for the CDR3 is TGCGCCAGCAGTCACCCAAGGGGACAGGGGGCAGCCCACACTGAAGCTTTCTTT. Its translation is CASSHPRGQGAAHTEAFF. The chain joins TRBV23-1 to TRBJ1-1; 12 nucleotides match TRBD1. TRBV23-1 is known as an ORF, though its function is uncertain. The CDR3 totals 18 residues. V dropped 3 bases and J dropped 3; count of bases not matched to a gene: 11.